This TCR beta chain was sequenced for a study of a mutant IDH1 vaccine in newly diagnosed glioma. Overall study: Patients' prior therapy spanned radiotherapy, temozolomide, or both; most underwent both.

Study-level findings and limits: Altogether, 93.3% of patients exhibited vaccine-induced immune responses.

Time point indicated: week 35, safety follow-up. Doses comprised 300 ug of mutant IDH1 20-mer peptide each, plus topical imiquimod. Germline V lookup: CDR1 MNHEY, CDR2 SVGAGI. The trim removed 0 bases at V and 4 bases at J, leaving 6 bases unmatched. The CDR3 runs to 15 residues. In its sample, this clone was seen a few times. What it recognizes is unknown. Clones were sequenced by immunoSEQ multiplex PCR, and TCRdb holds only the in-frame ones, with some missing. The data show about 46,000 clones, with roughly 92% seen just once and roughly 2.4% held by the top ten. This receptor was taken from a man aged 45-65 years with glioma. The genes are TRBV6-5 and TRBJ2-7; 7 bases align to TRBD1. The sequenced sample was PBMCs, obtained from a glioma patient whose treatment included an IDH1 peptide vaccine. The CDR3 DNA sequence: TGTGCCAGCAGTTACTCTGGCGGACAGGCATACGAGCAGTACTTC. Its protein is CASSYSGGQAYEQYF.